The source of this T cell receptor (beta chain) is a study of blood T cell repertoires in COVID-19. Those who participated ranged in age from 18 to 89 years and resided in 20 to 30 US areas. Allocation to cohorts depended on clinical history reported by the participants. Sequencing was performed with immunoSEQ multiplex PCR; in TCRdb, only in-frame clones are kept and a portion is missing. The sample carries a few hundred thousand clones, 88% recorded once. The sample comprised PBMCs or T cells enriched from blood (not recorded which). This TCR derives from a woman between 18 and 30 years old who had recovered from COVID-19.

As DNA, the CDR3 is TGTGCCAGCAGACCGGGGGAGACCCAGTACTTC. Protein sequence: CASRPGETQYF. This chain joins TRBV6-5 and TRBJ2-5; a weak D match, TRBD2 (5 bases). Germline V gene data show CDR1 as MNHEY and CDR2 as SVGAGI. This CDR3 is 11 amino acids long. With 6 bases removed from V and 5 bases from J, the gap between germline ends came to 7 bases.